This is a list of T cell receptor beta chains from one sample in a study of CD8 T cells in Susac syndrome. Via MiXCR, TCRdb re-called the immunoSEQ multiplex PCR reads, giving one row per CDR3 protein. Of some 180,000 distinct CDR3 sequences listed, roughly 92% are singletons. Source material: CD4+ T cells from PBMCs. The receptors were gathered from a human donor in good health. CDR3s include the opening cysteine and the closing phenylalanine or tryptophan. A D gene is named only where the DNA matches it firmly. The size entry is marked missing in some rows and otherwise reads once, few, many or a size class.

abundance	j_gene	d_gene	v_gene	CDR3aa	CDR3nt
.	TRBJ1-2	TRBD1	TRBV12-3/TRBV12-4	CASSFSDRGWGYTF	TGTGCCAGCAGTTTTTCCGACAGGGGATGGGGCTACACCTTC
.	TRBJ2-3	.	TRBV5-4	CASSPWGAGDTQYF	TGTGCCAGCAGCCCTTGGGGGGCCGGGGATACGCAGTATTTT
.	TRBJ1-2	.	TRBV28	CASSLGEGYTF	TGTGCCAGCTCCCTGGGTGAAGGCTACACCTTC
.	TRBJ2-2	.	TRBV7-2	CASSSRAPNTGELFF	TGTGCCAGCAGCTCCAGGGCCCCGAACACCGGGGAGCTGTTTTTT
.	TRBJ1-1	.	TRBV5-6	CASSATDRNTEAFF	TGTGCCAGCAGCGCCACCGACAGGAACACTGAAGCTTTCTTT
.	TRBJ2-7	.	TRBV6-6	CASSPAYEQYF	TGTGCCAGCAGTCCTGCTTACGAGCAGTACTTC
.	TRBJ2-2	.	TRBV9	CASRDGLAGGELFF	TGTGCCAGCAGAGACGGACTGGCAGGCGGGGAGCTGTTTTTT
once	TRBJ2-3	TRBD1	TRBV12-3/TRBV12-4	CASRLPTGATQYF	TGTGCCAGCAGACTTCCGACAGGGGCAACGCAGTATTTT
.	TRBJ1-5	.	TRBV2	CASSEVQNSNQPQHF	TGTGCCAGCAGTGAAGTACAAAATAGCAATCAGCCCCAGCATTTT
.	TRBJ1-1	.	TRBV5-1	CASSPRVGGKIGTEAFF	TGCGCCAGCAGCCCTAGGGTAGGCGGGAAGATCGGTACTGAAGCTTTCTTT
few	TRBJ2-7	.	TRBV12-3/TRBV12-4	CASSLAAGGAEQYF	TGTGCCAGCAGTTTAGCGGCAGGGGGGGCCGAGCAGTACTTC
once	TRBJ2-5	TRBD1	TRBV7-7	CASSADRGQETQYF	TGTGCTAGCAGCGCAGACAGGGGCCAAGAGACCCAGTACTTC
.	TRBJ2-5	TRBD1	TRBV14	CASSQDRRQGQETQYF	TGTGCCAGCAGCCAAGATCGACGACAGGGTCAAGAGACCCAGTACTTC
.	TRBJ2-2	TRBD1	TRBV20-1	CSARAGTANTGELFF	TGCAGTGCTAGAGCCGGGACAGCGAACACCGGGGAGCTGTTTTTT
.	TRBJ2-5	.	TRBV7-9	CASSSWMAGKETQYF	TGTGCCAGCAGCTCATGGATGGCCGGGAAAGAGACCCAGTACTTC
.	TRBJ2-7	.	TRBV12-3/TRBV12-4	CASSSRGPTYEQYF	TGTGCCAGCAGCTCTCGGGGGCCAACTTACGAGCAGTACTTC
.	TRBJ2-5	TRBD2	TRBV29-1	CSVHPRLSGGSQETQYF	TGCAGCGTCCACCCCCGACTAAGCGGGGGGTCCCAAGAGACCCAGTACTTC
.	TRBJ2-7	.	TRBV19	CASSRQGKGEQYF	TGTGCCAGTAGTCGTCAGGGGAAGGGGGAGCAGTACTTC
.	TRBJ2-3	.	TRBV18	CASSPRDSSRTQYF	TGTGCCAGCTCGCCGCGGGACTCCTCCCGGACGCAGTATTTT
once	TRBJ2-5	.	TRBV29-1	CSVEAIRGETQYF	TGCAGCGTTGAAGCGATCCGTGGGGAGACCCAGTACTTC
.	TRBJ2-1	TRBD2	TRBV7-2	CASSYAGGRGNEQFF	TGTGCCAGCAGCTACGCGGGGGGGAGGGGCAATGAGCAGTTCTTC
.	TRBJ1-1	TRBD1	TRBV7-3	CASSLDRVFEAFF	TGTGCCAGCAGCTTGGACAGGGTTTTTGAAGCTTTCTTT
.	TRBJ1-6	.	TRBV3-1	CASSQEGSPLHF	TGTGCCAGCAGCCAAGAGGGTTCACCCCTCCACTTT
.	TRBJ1-1	.	TRBV6-5	CASSYSFGLEAFF	TGTGCCAGCAGTTACTCGTTTGGTCTTGAAGCTTTCTTT
.	TRBJ2-5	.	TRBV12-3/TRBV12-4	CASSFKVYQETQYF	TGTGCCAGCAGTTTTAAGGTCTACCAAGAGACCCAGTACTTC
few	TRBJ1-2	.	TRBV5-1	CASSSGMDGYTF	TGCGCCAGCAGTTCGGGTATGGATGGCTACACCTTC
.	TRBJ2-5	TRBD2	TRBV5-1	CASSLGTSGETQYF	TGCGCCAGCAGCCTCGGGACTAGCGGAGAGACCCAGTACTTC
.	TRBJ2-5	TRBD2	TRBV20-1	CSGRSGTSVQETQYF	TGCAGTGGACGCTCGGGGACTAGCGTACAAGAGACCCAGTACTTC
.	TRBJ1-2	.	TRBV12-3/TRBV12-4	CASSPLRSGYGYTF	TGTGCCAGCAGCCCCCTCAGGTCCGGCTATGGCTACACCTTC
.	TRBJ1-6	.	TRBV6-2/TRBV6-3	CASSRQIDSPLHF	TGTGCCAGCAGTCGACAGATCGATTCACCCCTCCACTTT
.	TRBJ2-1	.	TRBV3-1	CASSLQGLLEQFF	TGTGCCAGCAGCCTCCAGGGACTGCTTGAGCAGTTCTTC
.	TRBJ1-6	TRBD1	TRBV12-3/TRBV12-4	CASNPGQLVSPLHF	TGTGCCAGCAATCCGGGACAGTTGGTTTCACCCCTCCACTTT
.	TRBJ2-5	TRBD2	TRBV6-2/TRBV6-3	CASSYSTGGKTQYF	TGTGCCAGCAGTTACTCGACGGGGGGTAAGACCCAGTACTTC
.	TRBJ1-4	.	TRBV11-1	CASSANRRINEKLFF	TGTGCCAGCAGCGCCAACAGGAGAATTAATGAAAAACTGTTTTTT
.	TRBJ2-1	.	TRBV3-1	CASSQGGQGQFF	TGTGCCAGCAGCCAAGGGGGACAAGGCCAGTTCTTC
.	TRBJ1-3	.	TRBV13	CASSLRAGRVSGNTIYF	TGTGCCAGCAGCTTACGGGCAGGGAGGGTCTCTGGAAACACCATATATTTT
.	TRBJ2-3	TRBD2	TRBV20-1	CANGNSGGADTDTQYF	TGCGCTAATGGGAATAGCGGGGGGGCTGATACAGATACGCAGTATTTT
.	TRBJ2-5	.	TRBV11-2	CASSSKGETQYF	TGTGCCAGCAGTTCAAAAGGCGAGACCCAGTACTTC
.	TRBJ1-1	TRBD1	TRBV7-9	CASSLVSGGVNTEAFF	TGTGCCAGCAGCTTAGTATCAGGGGGTGTGAACACTGAAGCTTTCTTT
once	TRBJ1-3	.	TRBV28	CASTQYPRNTIYF	TGTGCCAGCACTCAATATCCTCGAAACACCATATATTTT
.	TRBJ1-1	.	TRBV19	CASSMRVSTEAFF	TGTGCCAGTAGTATGAGGGTAAGCACTGAAGCTTTCTTT
.	TRBJ1-1	.	TRBV29-1	CSGVGAGNTEAFF	TGCAGCGGCGTCGGGGCCGGGAACACTGAAGCTTTCTTT
few	TRBJ2-1	TRBD1	TRBV6-1	CASSGQGIIYEQFF	TGTGCCAGCAGCGGACAGGGGATAATCTATGAGCAGTTCTTC
.	TRBJ2-2	.	TRBV4-2	CASSQGPGRNTGELFF	TGTGCCAGCAGCCAGGGACCCGGACGGAACACCGGGGAGCTGTTTTTT
.	TRBJ1-5	.	TRBV3-1	CASSPTRHSNQPQHF	TGTGCCAGCAGCCCCACTCGTCATAGCAATCAGCCCCAGCATTTT
once	TRBJ2-2	.	TRBV19	CASNNVRTILTGELFF	TGTGCCAGTAACAATGTTAGGACGATTCTTACCGGGGAGCTGTTTTTT
.	TRBJ2-3	.	TRBV5-1	CASSFPRGSTDTQYF	TGCGCCAGCAGCTTTCCACGGGGTAGCACAGATACGCAGTATTTT
.	TRBJ2-4	TRBD2	TRBV9	CASSPQRGAIRGAKNIQYF	TGTGCCAGCAGCCCTCAGCGGGGGGCAATCCGAGGGGCCAAAAACATTCAGTACTTC
once	TRBJ1-2	.	TRBV7-9	CASSPQQGYGYTF	TGTGCCAGCAGCCCCCAACAGGGATACGGCTACACCTTC
.	TRBJ2-7	TRBD1	TRBV28	CASSLPGTGFQKYF	TGTGCCAGCAGTCTCCCCGGGACAGGGTTCCAAAAGTACTTC
.	TRBJ1-5	TRBD1	TRBV14	CASSERDRGQRNQPQHF	TGTGCCAGCAGCGAGCGGGACAGGGGACAACGCAATCAGCCCCAGCATTTT
.	TRBJ2-3	TRBD2	TRBV4-3	CASSQEGLADTQYF	TGCGCCAGCAGCCAAGAAGGACTAGCTGATACGCAGTATTTT
.	TRBJ1-2	.	TRBV20-1	CSARSPWAGGFGYTF	TGCAGTGCTAGATCCCCCTGGGCGGGGGGCTTTGGCTACACCTTC
.	TRBJ2-7	TRBD1	TRBV6-1	CASSGDRVRFYEQYF	TGTGCCAGCAGTGGAGACAGGGTACGGTTCTACGAGCAGTACTTC
.	TRBJ2-5	.	TRBV28	CASSRREAQETQYF	TGTGCCAGCAGTCGCAGGGAGGCCCAAGAGACCCAGTACTTC